The rows below give T cell receptor beta chains drawn from one sample of a study of T cells in tuberculosis. Here immunoSEQ multiplex PCR was the method, and the copy in TCRdb shows in-frame clones only, minus some. The sample includes 80,000 to 100,000 clones, approximately 90% of them seen just once. The sample taken for sequencing was CD1b-GMM tetramer-negative cells sorted from PBMCs. All receptors come from an adult woman with latent tuberculosis. The CDR3 runs from the conserved cysteine through the conserved F or W. The D gene is left open where the match is weak. Not all rows give a size; the values are once, few, many and, for expanded clones, a class.

d_gene	abundance	v_gene	j_gene	CDR3nt	CDR3aa
-	-	TRBV2	TRBJ2-2	TGTGCCAGCACCTCCCCGAGCGGTGTCACCGGGGAGCTGTTTTTT	CASTSPSGVTGELFF
-	once	TRBV7-9	TRBJ1-2	TGTGCCAGCAGCTGGGATTCGGGGGGCGTTGCCGGCTACACCTTC	CASSWDSGGVAGYTF
-	large	TRBV25-1	TRBJ2-3	TGTGCCAGCAGTGAGGAGGGAAACTATCCTTCGGATACGCAGTATTTT	CASSEEGNYPSDTQYF
-	once	TRBV6-5	TRBJ1-1	TGTGCCAGCAGTGAGGGTTTTTGGACTGAAGCTTTCTTT	CASSEGFWTEAFF
-	-	TRBV11-2	TRBJ2-1	TGTGCCAGCAGCTTATATGAACAGCTCTACAATGAGCAGTTCTTC	CASSLYEQLYNEQFF
TRBD1	-	TRBV6-1	TRBJ1-2	TGTGCCAGCAGTGTTCGGGACAGGGATGGCTACACCTTC	CASSVRDRDGYTF
TRBD1	-	TRBV5-4	TRBJ1-2	TGTGCCAGCAGCTCGGACAGGGAGGGAGGCTACACCTTC	CASSSDREGGYTF
-	-	TRBV2	TRBJ2-3	TGTGCCAGCAGTGAGCAGGGGGATACGCAGTATTTT	CASSEQGDTQYF
TRBD2	-	TRBV4-3	TRBJ2-2	TGCGCCAGCAGCCAGGAGACTAGCGGGGGGAACACCGGGGAGCTGTTTTTT	CASSQETSGGNTGELFF
-	-	TRBV7-6	TRBJ2-5	TGTGCCAGCAGCCGACTAGTACATCAAGAGACCCAGTACTTC	CASSRLVHQETQYF
TRBD1	-	TRBV10-3	TRBJ1-5	TGTGCCATCAGTGAGGGCAGGGGGGACCAGCCCCAGCATTTT	CAISEGRGDQPQHF
TRBD1	once	TRBV7-7	TRBJ2-2	TGTGCTAGCAGCTCGTCTCCGGGACAGAAGAACACCGGGGAGCTGTTTTTT	CASSSSPGQKNTGELFF
-	once	TRBV29-1	TRBJ2-1	TGCAGCGTAGCAACAGGGTACAATGAGCAGTTCTTC	CSVATGYNEQFF
-	-	TRBV5-6	TRBJ2-1	TGTGCCAGCAGCGCGGGACTCCGCTCCTACAATGAGCAGTTCTTC	CASSAGLRSYNEQFF
-	-	TRBV2	TRBJ1-2	TGTGCCAGCAGTGAAGCGCTACAGGCTACCTATGGCTACACCTTC	CASSEALQATYGYTF
-	once	TRBV7-2	TRBJ1-1	TGTGCCAGCAGCTTGAGCGGGATCACTGAAGCTTTCTTT	CASSLSGITEAFF
-	-	TRBV6-1	TRBJ1-2	TGTGCCAGCAGTGAACAGGGGACGCCTCCTTTCTATGGCTACACCTTC	CASSEQGTPPFYGYTF